A single sample gave rise to the 8 T cell receptor beta chains below, sequenced in a study of blood T cell repertoires in COVID-19. Sequencing was performed with immunoSEQ multiplex PCR; in TCRdb, only in-frame clones are kept and a portion is missing. The table includes about 61,000 clones, roughly 90% detected once. The sequenced material came from peripheral blood. Source of these receptors: an elderly man in a cohort sampled during active COVID-19.

The rearrangement uses TRBV5-1 and TRBJ2-3; a weak D match, TRBD2 (6 bases). CDR1 and CDR2 (germline): SGHRS, YFSETQ. The CDR3 consists of 15 residues. With 4 bases removed from V and 2 bases from J, the gap between germline ends came to 14 bases. The CDR3 here is CASSPLAEPTDTQYF. CDR3 coding DNA: TGCGCCAGCAGCCCCTTAGCGGAGCCCACAGATACGCAGTATTTT.

The CDR3 here is CASSQEGGAGAPYNEQFF. In DNA, the CDR3 is TGTGCCAGCAGCCAAGAAGGTGGGGCTGGGGCCCCATACAATGAGCAGTTCTTC. The chain joins TRBV4-2 to TRBJ2-1; D may be TRBD1 (5 bases). The CDR3 totals 18 residues. Germline V gene sequence: CDR1 LGHNA, CDR2 YNFKEQ. V lost 0 bases to trimming and J lost 4 bases, with 19 bases between them.

The genes are TRBV10-3 and TRBJ2-1, with 15 positions matching TRBD2. The ends lost 5 bases at V and 8 bases at J; junction bases unmatched: 13. Germline V gene lookup returns CDR1 ENHRY and CDR2 SYGVKD. The CDR3 covers 18 residues. CDR3 amino acids: CAISFRTSGRVGSDEQFF. CDR3 in DNA: TGTGCCATCAGTTTCAGGACTAGCGGGAGGGTGGGTTCGGATGAGCAGTTCTTC.

This chain joins TRBV7-8 and TRBJ2-5; TRBD1 aligns across 7 bases. This CDR3 comprises 16 residues. Germline V gives CDR1 SGHVS, CDR2 FQNEAQ. V lost 5 bases to trimming and J lost 1 base; unmatched junction nucleotides: 10. This chain's CDR3 is CASSPIRGTAQETQYF. In DNA, the CDR3 is TGTGCCAGCAGCCCGATCCGTGGGACAGCCCAAGAGACCCAGTACTTC.

The chain uses TRBV9 and TRBJ2-3, with 7 bases aligning to TRBD1. Germline-derived CDR1 and CDR2 are SGDLS and YYNGEE. This CDR3 comprises 16 residues. V trimming: 0 bases; J trimming: 0 bases; junction bases outside the gene matches: 4. CDR3: CASSVEGQTSTDTQYF. In DNA, the CDR3 is TGTGCCAGCAGCGTAGAGGGACAGACTAGCACAGATACGCAGTATTTT.

The V call is TRBV7-6, the J call TRBJ1-1; a weak D match, TRBD1 (6 bases). The CDR3 runs to 19 residues. Germline CDR1 reads SGHVS; CDR2 reads FNYEAQ. V was clipped by 5 bases and J by 0 bases, with 25 bases between them. This CDR3 reads CASSPNSPLQGLMNTEAFF. CDR3 DNA: TGTGCCAGCAGCCCGAATTCCCCTTTACAGGGCTTGATGAACACTGAAGCTTTCTTT. Full variable domain (rest looked up from reference TRBV7-6 and TRBJ1-1): GAGVSQSPRYKVTKRGQDVALRCDPISGHVSLYWYRQALGQGPEFLTYFNYEAQQDKSGLPNDRFSAERPEGSISTLTIQRTEQRDSAMYRCASSPNSPLQGLMNTEAFFGQGTRLTVV.

The V gene is TRBV12-5, the J gene TRBJ2-3; D might be TRBD1 (5 bases). From germline, CDR1 is LGHNT and CDR2 FRNRAP. Trimming pared 2 bases from V and 2 bases from J, leaving 8 bases between. The CDR3 consists of 14 residues. CDR3 loop: CASGLQGSTDTQYF. CDR3 sequence (DNA): TGTGCTAGTGGTTTGCAGGGTTCCACAGATACGCAGTATTTT.

The chain uses TRBV5-1 and TRBJ2-2, with TRBD1 matching 11 bases. Germline V CDR1 and CDR2: SGHRS, YFSETQ. The CDR3 runs to 16 residues. V gave up 4 bases and J gave up 6 bases; unmatched junction bases: 8. Here the CDR3 DNA reads TGCGCCAGCAGCCCCAACGGACAGGGGGCCGCCGGGGAGCTGTTTTTT. It specifies CASSPNGQGAAGELFF. Variable domain in full (rest from reference TRBV5-1 and TRBJ2-2): KAGVTQTPRYLIKTRGQQVTLSCSPISGHRSVSWYQQTPGQGLQFLFEYFSETQRNKGNFPGRFSGRQFSNSRSEMNVSTLELGDSALYLCASSPNGQGAAGELFFGEGSRLTVL.